The clone carrying this T cell receptor (beta chain) came up a few times. Profiled with immunoSEQ multiplex PCR; TCRdb holds only in-frame clones, not every one. The table shows hundreds of thousands of clones, with over 75% occurring only once. The record originates from a study of shared T cell receptors in the human thymus. V gave up 1 base and J gave up 7 bases, with 4 bases separating them. Looked up from germline, CDR1 is SGHDN and CDR2 is FVKESK. There are 12 residues in the CDR3. These data were likewise used in another study, on human thymus T cells. From that study: Resections from corrective heart surgery supplied the thymus tissue. The authors found apparently biased V and J gene usage in thymic and blood repertoires. What related research reported was that thymic repertoires overlapped highly among unrelated individuals.

The receptor's source is a boy under three years old with a congenital heart defect. Specimen: thymocytes. This rearrangement joins TRBV14 to TRBJ2-2; D not resolved. The CDR3 protein is CASSQGGGELFF. CDR3 bases: TGTGCCAGCAGCCAAGGAGGCGGGGAGCTGTTTTTT.